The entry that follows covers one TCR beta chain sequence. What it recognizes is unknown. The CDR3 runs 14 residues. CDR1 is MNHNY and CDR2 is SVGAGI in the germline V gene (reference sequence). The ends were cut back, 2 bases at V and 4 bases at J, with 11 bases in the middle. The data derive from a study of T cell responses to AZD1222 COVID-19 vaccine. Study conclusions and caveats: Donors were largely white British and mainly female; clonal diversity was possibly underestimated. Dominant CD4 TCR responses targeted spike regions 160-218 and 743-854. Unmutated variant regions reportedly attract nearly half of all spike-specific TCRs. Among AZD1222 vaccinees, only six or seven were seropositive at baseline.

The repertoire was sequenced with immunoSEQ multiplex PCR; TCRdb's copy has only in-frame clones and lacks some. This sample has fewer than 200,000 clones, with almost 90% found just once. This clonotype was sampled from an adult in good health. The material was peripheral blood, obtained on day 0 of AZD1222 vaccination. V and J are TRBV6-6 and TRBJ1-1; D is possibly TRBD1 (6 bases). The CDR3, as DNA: TGTGCCAGCAGTTACGATCAGGGGAGCACTGAAGCTTTCTTT. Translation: CASSYDQGSTEAFF.